The 5 T cell receptor beta chains below were found in one sample sequenced in a study of T cell responses to AZD1222 COVID-19 vaccine. TCRdb keeps only in-frame clones here, not all; method: immunoSEQ multiplex PCR. Here the sample spans tens of thousands of clones, 70% to 90% being singletons. The starting material was peripheral blood, obtained on day 0 of AZD1222 vaccination. The receptors were gathered from an adult in good health.

The rearrangement joins TRBV7-2 to TRBJ1-6, with D maybe TRBD1 (5 bases). The germline gives CDR1 SGHTA, CDR2 FQGNSA. The CDR3 has 15 residues. V was shortened by 1 base and J by 4 bases, with 8 bases between the two germline ends. The CDR3 DNA reads as TGTGCCAGCAGCTTAGAAGGGGCGTATAATTCACCCCTCCACTTT. Its translation is CASSLEGAYNSPLHF.

The J gene is TRBJ1-6, the V gene TRBV4-1; D remains unclear. The CDR3 contains 15 residues. Looked up from germline, CDR1 is MGHRA and CDR2 is YSYEKL. Deletions cut 4 bases from V and 11 bases from J, with 18 bases between. The CDR3 spells CASSPGEGFAAPLHF. The CDR3 nucleotides read TGCGCCAGCAGCCCCGGGGAAGGTTTTGCCGCACCCCTCCACTTT.

The sample holds one count of this clone. The J gene is TRBJ1-6, the V gene TRBV27; 9 bases agree with TRBD1. Germline loops: CDR1 MNHEY, CDR2 SMNVEV (reference sequence). The CDR3 is 19 residues long. The ends lost 4 bases at V and 7 bases at J; junction bases unmatched: 17. CDR3 amino acids: CASSSRSRDRVTLNSPLHF. CDR3 in DNA: TGTGCCAGCAGTTCCCGCTCCCGGGACAGGGTTACTCTAAATTCACCCCTCCACTTT.

The chain employs TRBV29-1 and TRBJ1-1; 10 bases line up with TRBD1. The CDR3 sequence is 14 residues long. Trimming removed 4 bases from V and 11 bases from J; junction bases left unmatched: 13. CDR1 and CDR2 (germline): SQVTM, ANQGSEA. The DNA of the CDR3 is TGCAGCGTTGTTGTGGGACAGGGGATCGTTGGGGCTTTCTTT. Translating it yields CSVVVGQGIVGAFF. The complete variable domain, with remaining parts taken from reference TRBV29-1 and TRBJ1-1, reads SAVISQKPSRDICQRGTSLTIQCQVDSQVTMMFWYRQQPGQSLTLIATANQGSEATYESGFVIDKFPISRPNLTFSTLTVSNMSPEDSSIYLCSVVVGQGIVGAFFGQGTRLTVV.

This clone showed up just once. V and J are TRBV11-3 and TRBJ2-1; D might be TRBD1 (5 bases). The CDR3 is 13 residues long. V shed 4 bases and J shed 8 bases, with 12 bases lying between them. Germline values: CDR1 SGHNT, CDR2 YENEEA. Here the CDR3 reads CASSSRRGYEQFF. The CDR3, as DNA: TGTGCCAGCAGCTCAAGAAGGGGCTATGAGCAGTTCTTC. Full variable domain (missing parts from reference TRBV11-3 and TRBJ2-1): EAGVVQSPRYKIIEKKQPVAFWCNPISGHNTLYWYLQNLGQGPELLIRYENEEAVDDSQLPKDRFSAERLKGVDSTLKIQPAELGDSAVYLCASSSRRGYEQFFGPGTRLTVL.